Shown below are 27 T cell receptor beta chains from a single sample sequenced in a study of blood T cell repertoires in COVID-19. Measured with immunoSEQ multiplex PCR; TCRdb has only the in-frame clones, and not every one. The table lists some 23,000 clones, roughly 76% of them singletons. Sequenced sample: peripheral blood. The receptors here all came from a woman aged 80 or over with acute or convalescent COVID-19.

The chain recombines TRBV7-8 with TRBJ1-4, with a weak D call TRBD1 (5 bases). The CDR3 is 16 amino acids. Germline V CDR1 and CDR2: SGHVS, FQNEAQ. Trimming stripped 1 base from V and 0 bases from J, with 9 bases between. The CDR3 nucleotides are TGTGCCAGCAGCTTAGGAGGACAAGCAACTAATGAAAAACTGTTTTTT. This encodes CASSLGGQATNEKLFF.

The rearrangement links TRBV5-1 to TRBJ1-2; 7 bases are a match to TRBD1. The length of the CDR3 is 14 residues. After removal of 4 bases from V and 2 bases from J, the junction contained 5 bases not matched to a gene. CDR1 is SGHRS and CDR2 is YFSETQ in the germline V gene. CDR3 coding DNA: TGCGCCAGCAGCAATACACAGGGGAACTATGGCTACACCTTC. Protein product: CASSNTQGNYGYTF.

V gene TRBV5-4 combines with J gene TRBJ1-2; D gene unclear. The germline V gene has CDR1 SGHNT and CDR2 YYREEE (reference sequence). CDR3 length: 14 amino acids. V was trimmed by 4 bases and J by 4 bases, leaving 14 bases between them. CDR3 residues: CASSPLEGGYGYTF. As DNA, the CDR3 is TGTGCCAGCAGCCCCCTCGAGGGCGGCTATGGCTACACCTTC. The variable domain in full, with the rest retrieved from reference TRBV5-4 and TRBJ1-2, is ETGVTQSPTHLIKTRGQQVTLRCSSQSGHNTVSWYQQALGQGPQFIFQYYREEENGRGNFPPRFSGLQFPNYSSELNVNALELDDSALYLCASSPLEGGYGYTFGSGTRLTVV.

V usage is TRBV18 and J usage is TRBJ2-6; a weak D match, TRBD1 (6 bases). The germline V gene has CDR1 KGHSH and CDR2 LQKENI. The CDR3 consists of 18 residues. Trimming took off 2 bases at V and 0 bases at J, with 14 bases between the two ends. The CDR3 spells CASSPWDTLSSGANVLTF. The DNA of the CDR3 is TGTGCCAGCTCACCATGGGACACGCTGAGCTCTGGGGCCAACGTCCTGACTTTC.

This chain uses TRBV2 with TRBJ1-3, with 8 bases matching TRBD1. The CDR3 sequence is 16 residues long. The V segment lost 1 base and the J segment 6 bases; nucleotides outside the gene matches: 8. The germline V gene has CDR1 SNHLY and CDR2 FYNNEI. The CDR3 loop is CASSEGWGQELNTIYF. The CDR3 bases are TGTGCCAGCAGTGAAGGTTGGGGACAGGAGCTAAACACCATATATTTT.

The J gene is TRBJ1-2, the V gene TRBV12-5; no firm D call. The V end lost 1 base, the J end lost 7 bases, and 10 bases lay between the germline ends. From germline, CDR1 is LGHNT and CDR2 FRNRAP. This CDR3 is built from 13 residues. The CDR3: CASGLDRISGYTF. As DNA, the CDR3 is TGTGCTAGTGGTTTGGACAGAATTAGTGGCTACACCTTC.

This chain connects TRBV30 to TRBJ2-7; 7 bases align to TRBD1. The CDR3 length is 12 residues. Trimming removed 5 bases from V and 6 bases from J; junction bases left unmatched: 7. Per germline, CDR1 GTSNPN and CDR2 SVGIG (reference sequence). The CDR3 is CAWDKGAGEQYF. CDR3 in DNA: TGTGCCTGGGACAAGGGGGCCGGCGAGCAGTACTTC.

This chain uses TRBV3-1 (or the pseudogene TRBV3-2) with TRBJ2-7, with 10 positions matching TRBD1. The J segment lost 6 bases and the V segment lost 1 base, leaving 9 bases of the junction unmatched. From germline, CDR1 is LGHDT and CDR2 YNNKEL (reference sequence). This CDR3 spans 16 amino acids. The CDR3 loop is CASSQGPRDRGGEQYF. CDR3 nucleotide sequence: TGTGCCAGCAGCCAAGGTCCCCGGGACAGGGGCGGCGAGCAGTACTTC.

In its sample, this clone was seen a few times. The chain combines TRBV7-2 with TRBJ1-1; TRBD1 matches at 8 bases. Germline CDR1 is SGHTA and CDR2 is FQGNSA. J lost 6 bases, V lost 3 bases, and 3 bases had no gene match. The CDR3 is made up of 13 amino acids. The CDR3 coding sequence is TGTGCCAGCAGCTTGCAGGGGGCGTCTGAAGCTTTCTTT. Protein product: CASSLQGASEAFF.

This clone was recorded at least ten times. The chain has TRBV6-6 and TRBJ2-7; 7 nucleotides match TRBD1. Germline CDR1 and CDR2: MNHNY and SVGAGI (reference sequence). The CDR3 has 14 residues. Losses at the gene ends were 8 bases for V and 2 bases for J; bases not matched to a gene: 9. The CDR3 nucleotides read TGTGCCAGCCGCGAGGGGACAGTAACCTACGAGCAGTACTTC. Amino acids: CASREGTVTYEQYF.

This chain connects TRBV10-3 to TRBJ2-5; 15 positions agree with TRBD2. The CDR3 covers 17 residues. V lost 3 bases and J lost 2; bases outside the gene matches: 4. Germline V gene lookup returns CDR1 ENHRY and CDR2 SYGVKD. The CDR3 DNA is TGTGCCATCAGTGACGGACTAGCGGGGGGGGCGCAAGAGACCCAGTACTTC. It encodes CAISDGLAGGAQETQYF.

The chain recombines TRBV28 with TRBJ1-2; TRBD1 might be the D (6 bases). The CDR3 contains 15 residues. CDR1 and CDR2 (germline): MDHEN, SYDVKM. The germline V and J ends were trimmed by 4 bases and 2 bases, with 14 bases remaining between them. For the CDR3, the DNA is TGTGCCAGCAGTTCCACCGGGACACCCAACTATGGCTACACCTTC. It specifies CASSSTGTPNYGYTF.

The chain has TRBV29-1 and TRBJ2-7, with TRBD1 as a possible D gene (5 bases). CDR1 is SQVTM and CDR2 is ANQGSEA in the germline V gene. Trimming stripped 7 bases from V and 6 bases from J, with 19 bases between. The CDR3 is 13 amino acids. CDR3 region: CSAQLVQGGEQYF. The CDR3 DNA reads TGCAGCGCTCAGTTGGTCCAGGGCGGCGAGCAGTACTTC.

CDR3 nucleotides: TGCGCCAGCAGAGTTGTCTCCGGGACAGGATTCTACGAGCAGTACTTC. It is translated as CASRVVSGTGFYEQYF. The chain uses TRBV5-1 and TRBJ2-7; 8 bases align to TRBD1. Germline V gene sequence: CDR1 SGHRS, CDR2 YFSETQ. The CDR3 runs to 16 residues. Germline trimming cut 5 bases from V and 3 bases from J; bases unmatched to any gene: 13.

The CDR3 reads CASSPARLNTEAFF. The CDR3 DNA sequence: TGTGCCAGTAGCCCAGCGAGGTTGAACACTGAAGCTTTCTTT. This chain joins TRBV19 and TRBJ1-1; no definite D call. Per germline, CDR1 LNHDA and CDR2 SQIVND (reference sequence). The ends were cut back, 6 bases at V and 0 bases at J, with 11 bases in the middle. CDR3 size: 14 residues.

The chain recombines TRBV3-1 (or the pseudogene TRBV3-2) with TRBJ2-7; 7 bases fit TRBD1. The CDR3 covers 14 residues. CDR1 is LGHDT and CDR2 is YNNKEL in the germline V gene (reference sequence). V trimming: 3 bases; J trimming: 4 bases; junction bases outside the gene matches: 6. CDR3 coding DNA: TGTGCCAGCAGCCACTCAGGGGGTGAATACGAGCAGTACTTC. Translation: CASSHSGGEYEQYF.

The chain couples TRBV3-1 (or the pseudogene TRBV3-2) to TRBJ2-7; the D gene is possibly TRBD1 (5 bases). This CDR3 comprises 15 residues. In germline, CDR1 is LGHDT, CDR2 YNNKEL (reference sequence). V was shortened by 4 bases and J by 2 bases, with 15 bases between the two germline ends. CDR3 sequence reads: CASSPRRRGPYEQYF. CDR3 in DNA: TGTGCCAGCAGCCCCCGGCGAAGGGGCCCCTACGAGCAGTACTTC.

This clone was seen once. CDR3: CASSYSKAAGPYEQYF. CDR3 DNA sequence: TGTGCCAGCAGTTACTCGAAAGCGGCCGGGCCCTACGAGCAGTACTTC. The chain carries TRBV6-2 or TRBV6-3 and TRBJ2-7, with a tentative D call TRBD2 (5 bases). The CDR3 sequence is 16 residues long. The germline V and J ends were trimmed by 0 bases and 2 bases, with 14 bases remaining between them. Per germline, CDR1 MNHEY and CDR2 SVGEGT.

This rearrangement joins TRBV7-3 to TRBJ2-7, with a weak D call TRBD2 (5 bases). The CDR3 is made up of 15 amino acids. With 2 bases removed from V and 3 bases from J, the gap between germline ends came to 14 bases. Germline-derived CDR1 and CDR2 are SGHTA and FQGTGA. The CDR3 region has the DNA TGTGCCAGCAGCTTAGCCCCAGGACTGTTCTACGAGCAGTACTTC. Translation gives CASSLAPGLFYEQYF.

The chain links TRBV29-1 to TRBJ1-3; 8 nucleotides match TRBD1. CDR3 length equals 16 residues. Germline-derived CDR1 and CDR2 are SQVTM and ANQGSEA. With V trimmed by 4 bases and J by 2 bases, 10 bases remained unmatched. This chain's CDR3 is CSVVLQGALAGNTIYF. In nucleotides, the CDR3 is TGCAGCGTTGTCTTGCAGGGGGCTTTAGCTGGAAACACCATATATTTT.

The table lists this clone with a few counts. V gene TRBV14 combines with J gene TRBJ1-2; D uncertain. The germline CDR1 and CDR2 sequences are SGHDN and FVKESK. This CDR3 contains 14 residues. V shed 4 bases and J shed 7 bases, with 16 bases lying between them. The CDR3 nucleotides are TGTGCCAGCAGCCCCCCTCTGAGGGCCGGTGGCTACACCTTC. Translating gives CASSPPLRAGGYTF.

The chain combines TRBV10-3 with TRBJ2-2; 7 bases fit TRBD2. CDR1 ENHRY and CDR2 SYGVKD come from the germline V gene. Trimming cost V 6 bases and J 7 bases; bases outside gene matches: 5. The CDR3 runs to 13 residues. CDR3 region: CAIRAGVGGELFF. The CDR3 DNA is TGTGCCATCAGGGCGGGAGTAGGCGGGGAGCTGTTTTTT.

V gene TRBV18 combines with J gene TRBJ1-6; TRBD1 is a possible D gene (5 bases). Trimming took off 3 bases at V and 8 bases at J, with 11 bases between the two ends. Germline values: CDR1 KGHSH, CDR2 LQKENI. The CDR3 is made up of 14 amino acids. The DNA of the CDR3 is TGTGCCAGCTCACCTCTGGGGGGGGATTCACCCCTCCACTTT. It yields the protein CASSPLGGDSPLHF. Full variable domain (rest looked up from reference TRBV18 and TRBJ1-6): NAGVMQNPRHLVRRRGQEARLRCSPMKGHSHVYWYRQLPEEGLKFMVYLQKENIIDESGMPKERFSAEFPKEGPSILRIQQVVRGDSAAYFCASSPLGGDSPLHFGNGTRLTVT.

This clone was counted between two and nine times. The chain joins TRBV5-5 to TRBJ1-1, with 8 bases that match TRBD1. This CDR3 comprises 14 residues. Trimming removed 4 bases from V and 0 bases from J; junction bases left unmatched: 2. The germline V gene has CDR1 SGHKS and CDR2 YYEKEE (reference sequence). DNA of the CDR3: TGTGCCAGCAGCCGACAGGGGATGAACACTGAAGCTTTCTTT. This sequence encodes CASSRQGMNTEAFF.

The chain has TRBV24-1 and TRBJ1-2, with 7 bases lining up with TRBD1. The V segment lost 6 bases and the J segment 5 bases; nucleotides outside the gene matches: 2. This CDR3 region has 12 residues. Germline CDR1 KGHDR, CDR2 SFDVKD. DNA of the CDR3: TGTGCCACCAGTCCGACAGGGTATGGCTACACCTTC. Translated, it gives CATSPTGYGYTF.

This clone has only a few counts. The genes are TRBV14 and TRBJ1-2; D possibly corresponds to TRBD1 (6 bases). Germline-derived CDR1 and CDR2 are SGHDN and FVKESK. The length of the CDR3 is 14 residues. Trimming removed 4 bases at V and 0 bases at J, with 9 bases between. CDR3 bases: TGTGCCAGCAGCCCACGACAGGCTAACTATGGCTACACCTTC. This translates into CASSPRQANYGYTF.

The rearrangement uses TRBV5-1 and TRBJ1-6, with 7 bases lining up with TRBD1. V lost 4 bases to trimming and J lost 0 bases; unmatched junction nucleotides: 4. The CDR3 extends over 16 amino acids. Germline-derived CDR1 and CDR2 are SGHRS and YFSETQ. This CDR3 reads CASSEDRSSYNSPLHF. The CDR3 region has the DNA TGCGCCAGCAGCGAGGACAGGAGCTCCTATAATTCACCCCTCCACTTT.